This entry concerns a single T cell receptor beta chain. Its specificity is unknown. Assay used: immunoSEQ multiplex PCR; TCRdb lists only in-frame clones, some missing. The table records approximately 63,000 clones, roughly nine tenths of them present only once. V gave up 0 bases and J gave up 4 bases, with 10 bases separating them. Per germline, CDR1 ENHRY and CDR2 SYGVKD. CDR3 length: 15 amino acids. This entry belongs to a study of OX40 agonist ivuxolimab in advanced cancers. Study results and caveats: At 0.1 to 3.0 mg/kg, clonal expansion of CD4+ and CD8+ blood T cells had occurred by week 6.

The input for sequencing was CD4+ or CD8+ T cells sorted from blood, taken in a trial of the OX40 agonist ivuxolimab. This receptor was taken from an adult with an advanced solid tumor such as melanoma, head and neck, liver or kidney cancer. V and J are TRBV10-3 and TRBJ1-5, with a possible D match to TRBD1 (5 bases). CDR3 region: CAISESTTENQPQHF. Here the CDR3 DNA reads TGTGCCATCAGTGAGTCGACGACAGAAAATCAGCCCCAGCATTTT.